This TCR beta chain was retrieved from a study of beta chain features in type 1 diabetes. Study-level points and caveats: For TCRB rearrangement, an influence of HLA type remained unresolved here. When Type 1 diabetes patients were examined, their TCRB CDR3s proved moderately but significantly shorter in all four CD4+ subsets.

Over 95% purity was reached by all sorted populations. Investigators reverse transcribed all isolated RNA, so they sequenced expressed TCRB transcripts. The method was immunoSEQ multiplex PCR; TCRdb's version includes in-frame clones alone and lacks a portion of them. The profile shows roughly 730,000 clones, around an eighth of them singletons. This CDR3 region has 14 residues. The germline CDR1 and CDR2 sequences are SGHVS and FQNEAQ. With V trimmed by 1 base and J by 13 bases, 12 bases remained unmatched. This clone was detected only a few times. Its target is unknown. This rearrangement joins TRBV7-8 to TRBJ1-2; 7 bases fit TRBD1. The sequenced sample was naive CD4+ T cells from blood. The sequence was obtained from a man aged 18 to 30 with type 1 diabetes. DNA of the CDR3: TGTGCCAGCAGCTTAGTTATCGGACAGGCTCTTATCACCTTC. Protein product: CASSLVIGQALITF.